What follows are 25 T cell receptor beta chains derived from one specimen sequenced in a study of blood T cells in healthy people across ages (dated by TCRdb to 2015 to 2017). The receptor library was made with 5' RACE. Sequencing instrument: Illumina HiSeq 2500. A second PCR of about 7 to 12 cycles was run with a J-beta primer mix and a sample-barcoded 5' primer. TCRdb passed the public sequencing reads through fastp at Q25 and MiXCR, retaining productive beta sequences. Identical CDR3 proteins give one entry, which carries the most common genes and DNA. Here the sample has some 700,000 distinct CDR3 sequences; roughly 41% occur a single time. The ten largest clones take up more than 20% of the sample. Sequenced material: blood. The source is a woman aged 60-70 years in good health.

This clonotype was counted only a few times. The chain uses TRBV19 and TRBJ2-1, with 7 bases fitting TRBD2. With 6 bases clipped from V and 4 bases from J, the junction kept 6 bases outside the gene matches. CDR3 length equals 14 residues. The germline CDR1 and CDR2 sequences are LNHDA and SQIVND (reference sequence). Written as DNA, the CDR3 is TGTGCCAGTAGCTGGGGGGGAGGGTACAATGAGCAGTTCTTC. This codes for CASSWGGGYNEQFF.

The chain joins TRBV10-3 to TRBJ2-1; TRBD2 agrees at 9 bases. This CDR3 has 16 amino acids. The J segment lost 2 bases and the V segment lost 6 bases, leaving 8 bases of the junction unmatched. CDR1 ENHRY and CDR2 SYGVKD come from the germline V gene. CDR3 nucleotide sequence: TGTGCCATCAGCGACGGGACTAGCCTAACCTACAATGAGCAGTTCTTC. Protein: CAISDGTSLTYNEQFF.

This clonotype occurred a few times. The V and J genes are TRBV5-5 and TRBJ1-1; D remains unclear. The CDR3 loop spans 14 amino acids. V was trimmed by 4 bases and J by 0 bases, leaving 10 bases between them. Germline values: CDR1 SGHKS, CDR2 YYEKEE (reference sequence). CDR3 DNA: TGTGCCAGCAGCCATCAGGCTATGAACACTGAAGCTTTCTTT. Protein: CASSHQAMNTEAFF.

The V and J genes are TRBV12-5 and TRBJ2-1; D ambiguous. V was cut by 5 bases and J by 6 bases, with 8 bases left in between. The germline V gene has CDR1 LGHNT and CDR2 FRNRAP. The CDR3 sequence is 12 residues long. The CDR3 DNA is TGTGCTAGTGGTCACAACTCCAATGAGCAGTTCTTC. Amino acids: CASGHNSNEQFF.

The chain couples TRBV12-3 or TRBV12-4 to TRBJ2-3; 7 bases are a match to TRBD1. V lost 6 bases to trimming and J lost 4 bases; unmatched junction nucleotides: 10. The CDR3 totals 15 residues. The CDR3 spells CASSLSRGTADTQYF. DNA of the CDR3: TGTGCCAGCAGCCTAAGCAGGGGGACCGCAGATACGCAGTATTTT.

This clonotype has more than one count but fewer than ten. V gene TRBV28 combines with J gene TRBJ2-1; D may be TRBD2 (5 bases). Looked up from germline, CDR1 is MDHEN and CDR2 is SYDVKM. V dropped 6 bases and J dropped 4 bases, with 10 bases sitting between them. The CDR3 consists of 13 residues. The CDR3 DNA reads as TGTGCCAGCAGATCTGGACTTTACAATGAGCAGTTCTTC. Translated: CASRSGLYNEQFF.

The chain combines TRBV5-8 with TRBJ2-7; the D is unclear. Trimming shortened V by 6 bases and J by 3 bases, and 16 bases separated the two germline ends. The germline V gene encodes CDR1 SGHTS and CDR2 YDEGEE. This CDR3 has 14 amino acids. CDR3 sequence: CASIDKGDIYEQYF. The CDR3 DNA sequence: TGTGCCAGCATCGACAAGGGTGATATCTACGAGCAGTACTTC.

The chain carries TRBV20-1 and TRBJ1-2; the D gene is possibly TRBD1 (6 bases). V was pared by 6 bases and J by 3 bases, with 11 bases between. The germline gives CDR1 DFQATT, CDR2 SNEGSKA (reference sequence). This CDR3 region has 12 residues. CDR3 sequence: CSAADSYYGYTF. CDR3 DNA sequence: TGCAGTGCGGCGGACAGTTACTATGGCTACACCTTC.

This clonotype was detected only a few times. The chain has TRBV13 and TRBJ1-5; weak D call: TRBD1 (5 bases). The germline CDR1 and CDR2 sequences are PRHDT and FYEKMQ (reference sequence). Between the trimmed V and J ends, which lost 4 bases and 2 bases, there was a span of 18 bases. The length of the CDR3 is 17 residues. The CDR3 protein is CASSSNQGIGGNQPQHF. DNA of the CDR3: TGTGCCAGCAGCTCGAATCAGGGAATAGGGGGCAATCAGCCCCAGCATTTT.

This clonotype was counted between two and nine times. CDR3 protein: CASNAGTVSWGYTF. For the CDR3, the DNA is TGTGCCAGCAACGCAGGGACCGTCTCGTGGGGCTACACCTTC. The V gene is TRBV11-2, the J gene TRBJ1-2, with D possibly matching TRBD1 (5 bases). From germline, CDR1 is SGHAT and CDR2 FQNNGV. Trimming took 7 bases from V and 8 from J, leaving 20 bases between them. This CDR3 contains 14 residues.

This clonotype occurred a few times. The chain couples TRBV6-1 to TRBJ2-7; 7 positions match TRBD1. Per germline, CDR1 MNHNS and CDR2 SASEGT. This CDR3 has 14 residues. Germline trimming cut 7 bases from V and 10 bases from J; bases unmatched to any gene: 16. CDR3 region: CASIRGPQGDTQYF. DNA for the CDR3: TGTGCCAGCATTCGGGGACCTCAGGGGGACACCCAGTACTTC.

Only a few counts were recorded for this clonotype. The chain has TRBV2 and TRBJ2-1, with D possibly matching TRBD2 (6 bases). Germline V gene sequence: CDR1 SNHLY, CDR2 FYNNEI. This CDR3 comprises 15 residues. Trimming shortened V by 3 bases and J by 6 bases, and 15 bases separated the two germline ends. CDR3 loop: CASSEEGSPPNEQFF. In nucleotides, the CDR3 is TGTGCCAGCAGTGAGGAGGGCAGTCCCCCCAATGAGCAGTTCTTC.

CDR3 sequence reads: CASSGQGEAFF. The CDR3 bases are TGTGCCAGCAGCGGACAGGGTGAAGCTTTCTTT. The V and J genes are TRBV7-8 and TRBJ1-1, with 8 bases identical to TRBD1. V lost 5 bases to trimming and J lost 7 bases; unmatched junction nucleotides: 0. The CDR3 covers 11 residues. Looked up from germline, CDR1 is SGHVS and CDR2 is FQNEAQ.

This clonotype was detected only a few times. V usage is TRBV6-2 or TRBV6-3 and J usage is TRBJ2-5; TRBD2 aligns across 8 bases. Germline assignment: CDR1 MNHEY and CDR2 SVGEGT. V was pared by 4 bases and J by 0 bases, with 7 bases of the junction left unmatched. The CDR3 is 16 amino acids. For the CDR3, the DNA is TGTGCCAGCAGTTCCTATAGCGGGGAGTACCAAGAGACCCAGTACTTC. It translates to CASSSYSGEYQETQYF.

DNA of the CDR3: TGTGCCATCAGTACAGTGAAGAACACTGAAGCTTTCTTT. Amino acid sequence: CAISTVKNTEAFF. The genes are TRBV10-3 and TRBJ1-1; D is undetermined. The V and J ends lost 5 bases and 1 base respectively, with 8 bases between them. The length of the CDR3 is 13 residues. Germline V lookup: CDR1 ENHRY, CDR2 SYGVKD.

The CDR3 sequence is CASSPQRTHYEQYF. The CDR3 bases are TGTGCCAGCAGTCCCCAACGGACCCACTACGAGCAGTACTTC. This sequence joins TRBV12-3 or TRBV12-4 and TRBJ2-7, with D uncertain. V shed 5 bases and J shed 3 bases, with 14 bases lying between them. CDR3 length equals 14 residues.

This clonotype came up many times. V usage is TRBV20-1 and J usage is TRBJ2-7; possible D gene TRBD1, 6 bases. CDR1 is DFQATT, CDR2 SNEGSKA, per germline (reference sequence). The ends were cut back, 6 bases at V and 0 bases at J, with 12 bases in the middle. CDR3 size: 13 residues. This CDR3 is CSAWTESSYEQYF. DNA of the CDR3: TGCAGTGCATGGACAGAGAGCTCCTACGAGCAGTACTTC.

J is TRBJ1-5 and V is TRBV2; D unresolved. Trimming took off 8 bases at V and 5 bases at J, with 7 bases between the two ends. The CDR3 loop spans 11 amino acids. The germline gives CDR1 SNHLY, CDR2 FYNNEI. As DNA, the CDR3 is TGTGCCAGCGGACGAGATCAGCCCCAGCATTTT. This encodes CASGRDQPQHF.

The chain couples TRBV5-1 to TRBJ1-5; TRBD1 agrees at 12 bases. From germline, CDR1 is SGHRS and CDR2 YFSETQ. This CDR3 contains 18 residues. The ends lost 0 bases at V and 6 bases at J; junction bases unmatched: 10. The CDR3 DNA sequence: TGCGCCAGCAGCTTGGTCCCGGGACAGGGGGCGATGGTTCAGCCCCAGCATTTT. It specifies CASSLVPGQGAMVQPQHF.

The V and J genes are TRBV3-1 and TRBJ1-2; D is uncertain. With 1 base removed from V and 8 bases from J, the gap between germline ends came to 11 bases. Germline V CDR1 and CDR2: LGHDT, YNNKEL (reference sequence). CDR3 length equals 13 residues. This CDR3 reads CASSQGRGRGYTF. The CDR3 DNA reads TGTGCCAGCAGCCAAGGACGGGGTAGAGGCTACACCTTC.

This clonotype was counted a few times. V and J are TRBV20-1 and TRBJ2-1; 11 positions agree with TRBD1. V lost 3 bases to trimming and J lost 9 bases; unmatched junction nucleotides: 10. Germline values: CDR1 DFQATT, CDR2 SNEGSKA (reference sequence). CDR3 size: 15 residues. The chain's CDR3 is CSASAGQGVYGEQFF. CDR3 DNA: TGCAGTGCTAGTGCGGGACAGGGGGTCTACGGTGAGCAGTTCTTC.

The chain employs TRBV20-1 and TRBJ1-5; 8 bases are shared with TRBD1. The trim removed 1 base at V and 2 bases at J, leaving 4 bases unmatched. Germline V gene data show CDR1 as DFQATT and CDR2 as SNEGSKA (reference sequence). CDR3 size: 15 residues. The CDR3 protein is CSARGAGQGNQPQHF. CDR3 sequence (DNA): TGCAGTGCTAGAGGAGCGGGACAGGGCAATCAGCCCCAGCATTTT.

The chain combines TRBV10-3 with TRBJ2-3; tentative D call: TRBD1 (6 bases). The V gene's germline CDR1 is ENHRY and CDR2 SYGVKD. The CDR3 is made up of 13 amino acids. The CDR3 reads CTSMLGAEDTQYF. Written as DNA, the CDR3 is TGTACCTCCATGTTGGGGGCCGAAGATACGCAGTATTTT.

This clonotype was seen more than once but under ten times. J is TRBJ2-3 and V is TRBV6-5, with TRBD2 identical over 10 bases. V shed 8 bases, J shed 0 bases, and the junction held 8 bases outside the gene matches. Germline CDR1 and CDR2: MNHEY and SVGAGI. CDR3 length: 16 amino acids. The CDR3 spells CASRGLAEPSTDTQYF. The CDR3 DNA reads TGTGCCAGCCGAGGACTAGCGGAACCTAGCACAGATACGCAGTATTTT.

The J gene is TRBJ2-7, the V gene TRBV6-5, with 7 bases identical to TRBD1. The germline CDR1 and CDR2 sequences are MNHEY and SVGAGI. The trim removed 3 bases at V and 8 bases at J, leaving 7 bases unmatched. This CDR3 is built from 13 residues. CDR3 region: CASSYSQGPKQYF. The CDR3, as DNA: TGTGCCAGCAGTTATTCACAGGGGCCGAAGCAGTACTTC.